The TCR beta chain described here comes from a study of shared clonotypes between healthy human individuals. This CDR3 region has 13 residues. Germline CDR1 is MNHEY and CDR2 is SVGAGI. V was pared by 0 bases and J by 10 bases, with 10 bases between. The repertoire was sequenced with immunoSEQ multiplex PCR; TCRdb's copy has only in-frame clones and lacks some. The profile covers 2 million to 2.5 million clones, with around 95% appearing a single time and 0.1% to 0.15% taken by the ten largest. The V and J genes are TRBV6-5 and TRBJ2-1; D is possibly TRBD1 (5 bases). The sample was naive CD4+ T cells sorted from blood. This sample's subset: CD45RA+ positively selected. This clonotype was obtained from a man younger than 35 in good health. The CDR3 nucleotides are TGTGCCAGCAGTTACTCAGTGCAGGGAGAGCAGTTCTTC. Protein sequence: CASSYSVQGEQFF.